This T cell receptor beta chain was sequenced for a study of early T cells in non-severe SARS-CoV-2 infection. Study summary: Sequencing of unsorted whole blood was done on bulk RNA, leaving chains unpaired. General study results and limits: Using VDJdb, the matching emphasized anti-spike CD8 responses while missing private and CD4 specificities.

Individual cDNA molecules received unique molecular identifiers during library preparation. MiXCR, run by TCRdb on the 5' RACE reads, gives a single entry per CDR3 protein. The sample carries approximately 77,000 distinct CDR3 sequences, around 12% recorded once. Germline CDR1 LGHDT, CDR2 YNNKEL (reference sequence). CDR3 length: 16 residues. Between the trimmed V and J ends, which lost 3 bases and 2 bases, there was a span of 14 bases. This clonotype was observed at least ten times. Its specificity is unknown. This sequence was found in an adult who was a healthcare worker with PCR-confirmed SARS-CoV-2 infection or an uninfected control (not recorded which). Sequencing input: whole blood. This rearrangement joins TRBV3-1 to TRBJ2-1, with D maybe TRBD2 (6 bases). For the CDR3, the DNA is TGTGCCAGCAGCCACCGTTCGGGAGCCACCTACAATGAGCAGTTCTTC. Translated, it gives CASSHRSGATYNEQFF.